The 18 T cell receptor beta chains given below trace back to one sample, sequenced in a study of T cells in Graves' hyperthyroidism and ophthalmopathy. TCR beta CDR3 regions were amplified from RNA. A set of HTBI primers served as the primers for a first-round RT-PCR of the TCR CDR3. TCRdb used MiXCR to reprocess the multiplex PCR reads, holding one entry per CDR3 protein. The data contain about 520,000 distinct CDR3 sequences, around a quarter of them seen just once; the ten biggest clones take up about 11%. Sequencing was performed on blood. The receptors originated from a woman younger than 45 with Graves' ophthalmopathy.

This clonotype was counted at least ten times. The chain couples TRBV6-1 to TRBJ1-2; the D is unclear. Germline assignment: CDR1 MNHNS and CDR2 SASEGT. Trimming removed 3 bases from V and 10 bases from J, with 6 bases in between. The CDR3 loop spans 10 amino acids. The CDR3 sequence: CASSDRYYTF. As DNA, the CDR3 is TGTGCCAGCAGTGATCGGTACTACACCTTC.

The DNA of the CDR3 is TGTGCCAGCAGTTGGGGCCTAACAGGTCCCCAGCATTTT. Translation: CASSWGLTGPQHF. The chain couples TRBV6-5 to TRBJ1-5; D possibly corresponds to TRBD1 (5 bases). The CDR3 totals 13 residues. Trimming removed 4 bases at V and 10 bases at J, with 14 bases between. Per germline, CDR1 MNHEY and CDR2 SVGAGI.

The chain links TRBV15 to TRBJ1-2; D call uncertain. Germline-derived CDR1 and CDR2 are LNHNV and YYDKDF (reference sequence). V gave up 0 bases and J gave up 4 bases, with 9 bases separating them. The CDR3 runs 14 residues. CDR3 bases: TGTGCCACCAGCAGAGAATCCATGGGCTATGGCTACACCTTC. Translating gives CATSRESMGYGYTF.

V and J are TRBV6-1 and TRBJ1-1; D gene unclear. The germline CDR1 and CDR2 sequences are MNHNS and SASEGT. CDR3 length equals 12 residues. Trimming took 7 bases from V and 6 from J, leaving 12 bases between them. CDR3 residues: CASTAMGAEAFF. For the CDR3, the DNA is TGTGCCAGCACGGCTATGGGAGCTGAAGCTTTCTTT.

The genes are TRBV20-1 and TRBJ2-7, with D possibly being TRBD1 or TRBD2 (5 bases each). The V end was cut by 6 bases, the J end by 6 bases, with 18 bases between. Germline CDR1 and CDR2: DFQATT and SNEGSKA (reference sequence). The CDR3 is 13 amino acids. For the CDR3, the DNA is TGCAGTGCCCCGGGGTGGGGCTCAGGCGAGCAGTACTTC. Its protein product is CSAPGWGSGEQYF.

This clonotype was detected many times. The chain couples TRBV6-1 to TRBJ2-7; a possible D gene is TRBD2 (5 bases). The CDR3 contains 14 residues. Germline V gene data show CDR1 as MNHNS and CDR2 as SASEGT. Trimming pared 6 bases from V and 3 bases from J, leaving 15 bases between. The CDR3 reads CASRNIGRDYEQYF. The CDR3 region has the DNA TGTGCCAGCAGGAATATCGGACGGGACTACGAGCAGTACTTC.

This clonotype was observed many times. The rearrangement links TRBV3-1 to TRBJ1-1, with 7 positions matching TRBD1. Germline CDR1 is LGHDT and CDR2 is YNNKEL (reference sequence). The CDR3 covers 17 residues. V lost 1 base and J lost 1; bases outside the gene matches: 9. The CDR3 protein is CASSQGYWDSPNTEAFF. CDR3 coding DNA: TGTGCCAGCAGCCAAGGGTACTGGGACAGTCCGAACACTGAAGCTTTCTTT.

The J gene is TRBJ1-1, the V gene TRBV12-3 or TRBV12-4, with 9 bases that match TRBD1. The CDR3 spans 13 residues. The ends lost 5 bases at V and 7 bases at J; junction bases unmatched: 5. CDR3: CASSRDRVGEAFF. The CDR3 DNA is TGTGCCAGCAGTCGGGACAGGGTGGGTGAAGCTTTCTTT.

This clonotype was counted many times. V and J are TRBV28 and TRBJ1-5, with TRBD1 matching over 7 bases. In germline, CDR1 is MDHEN, CDR2 SYDVKM. V gave up 5 bases and J gave up 0 bases; unmatched junction bases: 7. The CDR3 sequence is 16 residues long. CDR3 bases: TGTGCCAGCAGTGCCTGGGGGGACAGTAGCAATCAGCCCCAGCATTTT. Protein product: CASSAWGDSSNQPQHF.

This clonotype occurred many times. This chain connects TRBV7-2 to TRBJ2-7; 9 bases fit TRBD2. J lost 5 bases, V lost 3 bases, and 5 bases had no gene match. Germline CDR1 is SGHTA and CDR2 is FQGNSA. CDR3 length equals 14 residues. The CDR3 bases are TGTGCCAGCAGCTTCCTCGCGGGGGGGAACGAGCAGTACTTC. As protein: CASSFLAGGNEQYF.

This clonotype was seen many times. The V call is TRBV29-1, the J call TRBJ1-2; D not certain. This CDR3 is built from 14 residues. Trimming cost V 4 bases and J 2 bases, with 14 bases left between them. The germline V gene encodes CDR1 SQVTM and CDR2 ANQGSEA. The DNA of the CDR3 is TGCAGCGTTGTCACGTCCCTGGAGAACTATGGCTACACCTTC. It translates to CSVVTSLENYGYTF.

On this clonotype: This sequence may be a read error, since a much larger clone differs from it by one base. The chain has TRBV25-1 and TRBJ1-1; D remains ambiguous. The CDR3 runs 13 residues. Germline V gives CDR1 MGHDK, CDR2 SYGVNS. The CDR3 spells CASGPGGATEACF. Written as DNA, the CDR3 is TGTGCCAGCGGTCCCGGCGGTGCCACTGAAGCTTGCTTT.

The V gene is TRBV18, the J gene TRBJ1-2, with D tentatively TRBD1 (6 bases). Germline V CDR1 and CDR2: KGHSH, LQKENI. This CDR3 is built from 14 residues. Trimming stripped 3 bases from V and 4 bases from J, with 12 bases between. For the CDR3, the DNA is TGTGCCAGCTCACCGGAGGACAGCTCCTATGGCTACACCTTC. Encoded protein: CASSPEDSSYGYTF.

The rearrangement joins TRBV6-1 to TRBJ1-5; 7 nucleotides agree with TRBD1. The J segment lost 0 bases and the V segment lost 7 bases, leaving 12 bases of the junction unmatched. The CDR3 extends over 17 amino acids. Per germline, CDR1 MNHNS and CDR2 SASEGT. CDR3: CASKQGRGRYSNQPQHF. In nucleotides, the CDR3 is TGTGCCAGCAAACAGGGGAGGGGTCGATATAGCAATCAGCCCCAGCATTTT.

The V call is TRBV6-1, the J call TRBJ1-1; 7 bases map to TRBD1. Losses at the gene ends were 4 bases for V and 5 bases for J; bases not matched to a gene: 13. Germline lookup yields CDR1 MNHNS and CDR2 SASEGT. CDR3 size: 16 residues. The CDR3 nucleotides read TGTGCCAGCAGTGGTCCAACAGGGGTAGGAGGGACTGAAGCTTTCTTT. Its translation is CASSGPTGVGGTEAFF.

The J gene is TRBJ1-1, the V gene TRBV20-1; a possible D gene is TRBD1 (5 bases). Germline assignment: CDR1 DFQATT and CDR2 SNEGSKA (reference sequence). V dropped 2 bases and J dropped 4 bases, with 11 bases sitting between them. CDR3 length: 13 amino acids. The CDR3 DNA reads as TGCAGTGCTAGAAAGGTGCAGGGCACTGAAGCTTTCTTT. Translated, it gives CSARKVQGTEAFF.

This clonotype was detected many times. This chain connects TRBV20-1 to TRBJ1-1; TRBD1 agrees at 7 bases. This CDR3 is 14 amino acids long. Trimming cost V 0 bases and J 3 bases; bases outside gene matches: 4. Germline values: CDR1 DFQATT, CDR2 SNEGSKA (reference sequence). Written as DNA, the CDR3 is TGCAGTGCTAGAGAGACAGGGCGGTACACTGAAGCTTTCTTT. Encoded protein: CSARETGRYTEAFF.

The rearrangement links TRBV7-9 to TRBJ2-7; TRBD2 might be the D (6 bases). V lost 0 bases, J lost 7 bases, and 16 bases lay in between. Germline CDR1 SEHNR, CDR2 FQNEAQ (reference sequence). This CDR3 has 15 amino acids. CDR3: CASSLARASEREQYF. CDR3 DNA: TGTGCCAGCAGCTTAGCGCGGGCTAGCGAGCGGGAGCAGTACTTC.